The clone carrying this T cell receptor (beta chain) was detected only once. Its cognate antigen is unknown. This sample was taken from a study of cytotoxic CD8 clonotypes in ibrutinib-treated CLL. Study-wide results and limits: Clonality showed a rise at ibrutinib response that reversed toward baseline at progression. Sampling times (in sustained-remission versus progressing patients) were not the same.

With cryopreserved PBMCs as the source, roughly 2 micrograms of genomic DNA went to TCR beta libraries. TCRdb's table, derived via immunoSEQ multiplex PCR, lists solely in-frame clones and lacks some. The repertoire holds around 200,000 clones, with more than 65% as singletons. The specimen comprised PBMCs, sampled after 12 months of ibrutinib treatment. This receptor was taken from a human donor with chronic lymphocytic leukemia.

Written as DNA, the CDR3 is TGTGCCAGCAGCACCTTAGCGGGGGGCGGCACAGATACGCAGTATTTT. Amino acids: CASSTLAGGGTDTQYF. V and J are TRBV9 and TRBJ2-3; 10 nucleotides line up with TRBD2. Trimming at V came to 4 bases and at J to 1 base, leaving 6 bases not matched to a gene. Germline V gene lookup returns CDR1 SGDLS and CDR2 YYNGEE. This CDR3 spans 16 amino acids. Looking up the rest from reference TRBV9 and TRBJ2-3 gives the full variable domain: DSGVTQTPKHLITATGQRVTLRCSPRSGDLSVYWYQQSLDQGLQFLIQYYNGEERAKGNILERFSAQQFPDLHSELNLSSLELGDSALYFCASSTLAGGGTDTQYFGPGTRLTVL.